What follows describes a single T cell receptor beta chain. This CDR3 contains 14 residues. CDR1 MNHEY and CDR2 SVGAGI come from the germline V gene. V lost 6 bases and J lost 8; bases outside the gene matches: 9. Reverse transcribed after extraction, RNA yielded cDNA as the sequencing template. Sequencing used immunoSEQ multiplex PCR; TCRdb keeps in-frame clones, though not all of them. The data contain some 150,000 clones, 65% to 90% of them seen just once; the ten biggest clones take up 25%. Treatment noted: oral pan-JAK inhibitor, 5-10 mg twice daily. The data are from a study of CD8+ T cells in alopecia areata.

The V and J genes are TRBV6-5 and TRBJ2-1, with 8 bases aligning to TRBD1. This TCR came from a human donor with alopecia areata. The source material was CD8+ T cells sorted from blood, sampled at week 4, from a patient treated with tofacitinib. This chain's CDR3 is CASSSQGAMDEQFF. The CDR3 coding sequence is TGTGCCAGCAGCTCTCAGGGGGCAATGGATGAGCAGTTCTTC.